These 12 T cell receptor beta chains came from one sample sequenced in a study of T cells after posttransplantation cyclophosphamide. The table came from immunoSEQ multiplex PCR; TCRdb's copy has only in-frame clones and leaves some out. Recorded here are under 30,000 clones, none singletons. Sequenced: PBMCs. These receptors all come from a woman in her sixties in good health, CMV-negative, and a related stem cell transplant donor.

Many counts were recorded for this clone. The genes are TRBV9 and TRBJ1-1, with 7 bases aligning to TRBD1. Trimming at V came to 10 bases and at J to 5 bases, leaving 20 bases not matched to a gene. The CDR3 has 16 amino acids. Looked up from germline, CDR1 is SGDLS and CDR2 is YYNGEE. Here the CDR3 DNA reads TGTGCCTCTACCCCGGGACAGACTTTCGTGTGGACTGAAGCTTTCTTT. The encoded protein is CASTPGQTFVWTEAFF.

The J gene is TRBJ1-2, the V gene TRBV29-1; 8 bases are shared with TRBD1. This CDR3 region has 12 residues. Germline CDR1 and CDR2: SQVTM and ANQGSEA. Trimming removed 6 bases from V and 8 bases from J; junction bases left unmatched: 8. CDR3 bases: TGCAGCGTCAGCGGACAGGGCCAAGGCTACACCTTC. This gives the protein CSVSGQGQGYTF.

There are many counts of this clone. This chain links TRBV18 with TRBJ1-5, with 7 bases fitting TRBD1. The CDR3 runs to 14 residues. V shed 4 bases and J 3 bases; nucleotides not matched to a gene: 3. Germline CDR1 is KGHSH and CDR2 is LQKENI. CDR3 in amino acids: CASSRGTVNQPQHF. The CDR3 nucleotides read TGTGCCAGCTCACGTGGGACAGTCAATCAGCCCCAGCATTTT.

This clone was seen more than once but under ten times. The rearrangement links TRBV6-5 to TRBJ2-3; 9 positions match TRBD1. Germline lookup yields CDR1 MNHEY and CDR2 SVGAGI. The CDR3 spans 14 residues. The V segment lost 4 bases and the J segment 1 base; nucleotides outside the gene matches: 0. The CDR3 DNA is TGTGCCAGCAGTTGGGACAGGGGCACAGATACGCAGTATTTT. It encodes CASSWDRGTDTQYF.

This clone was observed at least ten times. The gene calls are TRBV6-5 and TRBJ1-1; possible D gene TRBD1, 5 bases. Germline lookup yields CDR1 MNHEY and CDR2 SVGAGI. This CDR3 is built from 12 residues. V was cut by 6 bases and J by 0 bases, with 5 bases left in between. DNA of the CDR3: TGTGCCAGCAGCAGGGTGAACACTGAAGCTTTCTTT. Translation gives CASSRVNTEAFF.

This clone came up many times. The J gene is TRBJ2-2, the V gene TRBV6-5, with D possibly matching TRBD2 (6 bases). Germline V lookup: CDR1 MNHEY, CDR2 SVGAGI. The CDR3 extends over 15 amino acids. Trimming took off 8 bases at V and 1 base at J, with 14 bases between the two ends. CDR3 loop: CASCSQGGNTGELFF. The CDR3 DNA is TGTGCCAGCTGCTCCCAGGGAGGGAACACCGGGGAGCTGTTTTTT.

This clone showed up just a few times. The genes are TRBV30 and TRBJ2-3; 8 bases are a match to TRBD2. This CDR3 comprises 12 residues. V was clipped by 5 bases and J by 4 bases; unmatched bases: 2. CDR1 GTSNPN and CDR2 SVGIG come from the germline V gene (reference sequence). The CDR3 nucleotides read TGTGCCTGGTCGGGGGGGTCAGATACGCAGTATTTT. This codes for CAWSGGSDTQYF.

This clone was observed a handful of times. This chain connects TRBV30 to TRBJ2-3; a possible D gene is TRBD1 (6 bases). The V and J ends lost 7 bases and 0 bases respectively, with 14 bases between them. The CDR3 is made up of 14 amino acids. Germline loops: CDR1 GTSNPN, CDR2 SVGIG (reference sequence). CDR3 region: CALGRGYSTDTQYF. CDR3 sequence (DNA): TGTGCCTTGGGCAGGGGATATAGCACAGATACGCAGTATTTT.

This rearrangement joins TRBV7-3 to TRBJ2-6; D gene unclear. Germline CDR1 and CDR2: SGHTA and FQGTGA. V lost 2 bases and J 0 bases, leaving 11 bases between the germline ends. The length of the CDR3 is 17 residues. CDR3 region: CASSLHGPSSGANVLTF. In DNA, the CDR3 is TGTGCCAGCAGCTTACATGGGCCGAGCTCTGGGGCCAACGTCCTGACTTTC.

In this sample, this clone turned up many times. The J gene is TRBJ1-2, the V gene TRBV28; possible D gene TRBD1, 5 bases. Germline V gene lookup returns CDR1 MDHEN and CDR2 SYDVKM. V lost 9 bases to trimming and J lost 4 bases, with 18 bases between them. This CDR3 comprises 14 residues. CDR3 bases: TGTGCCAGTACAATGAACAGGCCCCCCTATGGCTACACCTTC. Protein sequence: CASTMNRPPYGYTF.

This clone was recorded at least ten times. The chain combines TRBV27 with TRBJ2-5; 8 positions match TRBD1. The germline V gene encodes CDR1 MNHEY and CDR2 SMNVEV (reference sequence). The CDR3 is 14 amino acids. V lost 3 bases to trimming and J lost 7 bases; unmatched junction nucleotides: 7. The CDR3 coding sequence is TGTGCCAGCAGTTTTTCCGGGACAGGAGGGACCCAGTACTTC. This gives the protein CASSFSGTGGTQYF.

In this sample, this clone turned up a few times. This chain joins TRBV23-1 and TRBJ2-7; 10 nucleotides match TRBD1. TRBV23-1 is identified as an open reading frame with a role that is uncertain. This CDR3 spans 12 amino acids. V was pared by 8 bases and J by 6 bases, with 4 bases of the junction left unmatched. CDR3 residues: CASGTGDREQYF. CDR3 DNA sequence: TGCGCCAGCGGGACAGGGGACCGCGAGCAGTACTTC.